Shown below are 28 T cell receptor beta chains from a single sample sequenced in a study of blood T cell repertoires in COVID-19. Data came from immunoSEQ multiplex PCR; TCRdb stores just in-frame clones and leaves some out. The sample lists a few hundred thousand clones; around 86% were seen once. What was sequenced was peripheral blood. These receptors came from a woman in her 30s with active or convalescent COVID-19.

CDR3 coding DNA: TGTGCCAGCAGTCGCGGGACGGCGAGGCAGTTCTTC. The encoded protein is CASSRGTARQFF. The rearrangement joins TRBV28 to TRBJ2-1; D possibly corresponds to TRBD2 (6 bases). Germline CDR1 reads MDHEN; CDR2 reads SYDVKM. The CDR3 has 12 amino acids. The germline V and J ends were trimmed by 5 bases and 12 bases, with 14 bases remaining between them.

The J gene is TRBJ1-6, the V gene TRBV5-1; 9 positions agree with TRBD1. The V and J ends lost 2 bases and 6 bases, in that order; junction bases with no gene match: 3. The CDR3 runs to 15 residues. Germline lookup yields CDR1 SGHRS and CDR2 YFSETQ. The CDR3 here is CASSFDRGSNSPLHF. The CDR3 coding sequence is TGCGCCAGCAGCTTTGACAGGGGGAGTAATTCACCCCTCCACTTT.

The chain carries TRBV25-1 and TRBJ1-1, with 7 bases lining up with TRBD1. Losses at the gene ends were 4 bases for V and 1 base for J; bases not matched to a gene: 9. This CDR3 is built from 16 residues. Germline CDR1 is MGHDK and CDR2 is SYGVNS. CDR3 protein: CASSGDTGAGNTEAFF. DNA for the CDR3: TGTGCCAGCAGTGGAGACACAGGGGCGGGGAACACTGAAGCTTTCTTT.

The V call is TRBV3-1 (or the pseudogene TRBV3-2), the J call TRBJ2-1, with 8 positions matching TRBD2. The CDR3 has 15 residues. Germline loops: CDR1 LGHDT, CDR2 YNNKEL (reference sequence). Trimming took 3 bases from V and 3 from J; bases not matched to a gene: 4. The CDR3, as DNA: TGTGCCAGCAGCCAGGGCGGGGGGTACTACAATGAGCAGTTCTTC. Its protein product is CASSQGGGYYNEQFF.

The table lists this clone with a few counts. The chain combines TRBV2 with TRBJ1-5; 10 bases line up with TRBD1. The CDR3 length is 14 residues. V was clipped by 4 bases and J by 5 bases; unmatched bases: 2. Germline V gene data show CDR1 as SNHLY and CDR2 as FYNNEI. CDR3 sequence (DNA): TGTGCCAGCAGTGGGACAGGGGGTGATCAGCCCCAGCATTTT. Protein sequence: CASSGTGGDQPQHF.

The rearrangement joins TRBV5-4 to TRBJ2-5; 8 bases are a match to TRBD2. The CDR3 runs to 15 residues. CDR1 SGHNT and CDR2 YYREEE come from the germline V gene (reference sequence). Losses at the gene ends were 4 bases for V and 5 bases for J; bases not matched to a gene: 10. DNA for the CDR3: TGTGCCAGCAGCCCTAATCGGGGGGGCGCGGAGACCCAGTACTTC. Encoded protein: CASSPNRGGAETQYF.

This chain connects TRBV3-1 (or the pseudogene TRBV3-2) to TRBJ1-2, with D hard to call. Trimming pared 4 bases from V and 5 bases from J, leaving 17 bases between. Germline CDR1 is LGHDT and CDR2 is YNNKEL (reference sequence). This CDR3 comprises 15 residues. The CDR3 here is CASSPSSRGAYGYTF. The CDR3, as DNA: TGTGCCAGCAGCCCCTCTTCGAGAGGCGCATATGGCTACACCTTC.

This clone came up once. CDR3 sequence reads: CASSRTRGYSGNTIYF. The CDR3 coding sequence is TGTGCCAGCAGCCGGACCAGGGGATACTCTGGAAACACCATATATTTT. The chain is built from TRBV14 and TRBJ1-3, with a weak D call TRBD1 (6 bases). V was shortened by 4 bases and J by 0 bases, with 13 bases between the two germline ends. Germline loops: CDR1 SGHDN, CDR2 FVKESK. CDR3 size: 16 residues. The full variable domain, with the rest looked up from reference TRBV14 and TRBJ1-3, is EAGVTQFPSHSVIEKGQTVTLRCDPISGHDNLYWYRRVMGKEIKFLLHFVKESKQDESGMPNNRFLAERTGGTYSTLKVQPAELEDSGVYFCASSRTRGYSGNTIYFGEGSWLTVV.

Concerning this clone itself: This same CDR3 is encoded by further DNA sequences in the sample. The chain is built from TRBV4-1 and TRBJ2-3; D is ambiguous. Germline loops: CDR1 MGHRA, CDR2 YSYEKL. Between the trimmed V and J ends, which lost 1 base and 3 bases, there was a span of 5 bases. CDR3 length: 13 amino acids. In nucleotides, the CDR3 is TGCGCCAGCAGCCAAGTGAGGACAGATACGCAGTATTTT. Amino acid sequence: CASSQVRTDTQYF.

This chain uses TRBV7-8 with TRBJ2-1; perhaps TRBD1 as D (5 bases). Germline loops: CDR1 SGHVS, CDR2 FQNEAQ. The CDR3 has 17 amino acids. V was cut by 5 bases and J by 3 bases, with 20 bases left in between. For the CDR3, the DNA is TGTGCCAGCAGCCCACCAGGGAAGTCGCGCAGCTACAATGAGCAGTTCTTC. Translation: CASSPPGKSRSYNEQFF.

The rearrangement links TRBV28 to TRBJ2-3, with 9 bases identical to TRBD2. The V gene's germline CDR1 is MDHEN and CDR2 SYDVKM. V lost 2 bases, J lost 8 bases, and 5 bases stayed unmatched. CDR3 size: 14 residues. CDR3 bases: TGTGCCAGCAGTTTAGCGGGGGGGGCCGGTACGCAGTATTTT. It translates to CASSLAGGAGTQYF.

The chain carries TRBV5-1 and TRBJ1-5; 8 nucleotides agree with TRBD1. CDR1 SGHRS and CDR2 YFSETQ come from the germline V gene. Unmatched junction bases numbered 6, after V lost 4 bases and J lost 3 bases. There are 15 residues in the CDR3. The chain's CDR3 is CASSPGTGVNQPQHF. CDR3 DNA: TGCGCCAGCAGCCCGGGGACAGGTGTCAATCAGCCCCAGCATTTT.

V gene TRBV28 combines with J gene TRBJ1-6; 7 nucleotides line up with TRBD1. The CDR3 has 14 amino acids. V lost 5 bases and J lost 9; bases outside the gene matches: 7. CDR1 and CDR2 (germline): MDHEN, SYDVKM. CDR3 DNA sequence: TGTGCCAGCAGTCCGCCCAACAGGGGTTCACCCCTCCACTTT. Its protein is CASSPPNRGSPLHF.

The chain links TRBV28 to TRBJ1-1, with D possibly TRBD1 on 5 matching bases. CDR1 is MDHEN, CDR2 SYDVKM, per germline. V was clipped by 6 bases and J by 5 bases, with 19 bases between them. This CDR3 contains 15 residues. The CDR3 nucleotides read TGTGCCAGCAGGCGTTCCCGGACACCCCGAACTGAAGCTTTCTTT. Translated, it gives CASRRSRTPRTEAFF.

The V gene is TRBV4-1, the J gene TRBJ2-7, with 7 bases aligning to TRBD2. CDR1 and CDR2 from the germline V gene are MGHRA and YSYEKL. With 3 bases clipped from V and 2 bases from J, the junction kept 7 bases outside the gene matches. This CDR3 spans 15 amino acids. The CDR3: CASSQPAGSTYEQYF. The CDR3, as DNA: TGCGCCAGCAGCCAGCCAGCGGGGTCCACCTACGAGCAGTACTTC.

The chain employs TRBV24-1 and TRBJ2-5, with TRBD2 matching over 11 bases. From germline, CDR1 is KGHDR and CDR2 SFDVKD. This CDR3 has 16 amino acids. V lost 3 bases to trimming and J lost 4 bases; unmatched junction nucleotides: 6. DNA of the CDR3: TGTGCCACCAGTGATCGTAGCGGGGGGGCCCTAGAGACCCAGTACTTC. Its translation is CATSDRSGGALETQYF.

The chain joins TRBV18 to TRBJ1-1; weak D call: TRBD1 (5 bases). CDR1 and CDR2 from the germline V gene are KGHSH and LQKENI. The germline V and J ends were trimmed by 0 bases and 5 bases, with 16 bases remaining between them. The CDR3 contains 16 residues. CDR3 DNA sequence: TGTGCCAGCTCACCACCGTGGGCCCCGGGGGAAACTGAAGCTTTCTTT. Translated, it gives CASSPPWAPGETEAFF. The full variable domain, rest sourced from reference TRBV18 and TRBJ1-1, is NAGVMQNPRHLVRRRGQEARLRCSPMKGHSHVYWYRQLPEEGLKFMVYLQKENIIDESGMPKERFSAEFPKEGPSILRIQQVVRGDSAAYFCASSPPWAPGETEAFFGQGTRLTVV.

The genes are TRBV11-3 and TRBJ2-5; possibly TRBD2 for D (6 bases). Germline values: CDR1 SGHNT, CDR2 YENEEA. This CDR3 comprises 15 residues. V gave up 5 bases and J gave up 5 bases, with 18 bases separating them. This chain's CDR3 is CASSQLAGHLETQYF. DNA of the CDR3: TGTGCCAGCAGCCAACTAGCAGGGCACCTGGAGACCCAGTACTTC.

The chain uses TRBV5-1 and TRBJ2-5, with 10 bases identical to TRBD1. After removal of 3 bases from V and 1 base from J, the junction contained 3 bases not matched to a gene. The germline CDR1 and CDR2 sequences are SGHRS and YFSETQ. The CDR3 consists of 15 residues. CDR3 coding DNA: TGCGCCAGCAGCTCGGGACAGGGGTCCCAAGAGACCCAGTACTTC. Its protein is CASSSGQGSQETQYF.

V gene TRBV18 combines with J gene TRBJ1-2; D is ambiguous. The germline V and J ends were trimmed by 5 bases and 4 bases, with 14 bases remaining between them. The germline V gene encodes CDR1 KGHSH and CDR2 LQKENI. The CDR3 loop spans 14 amino acids. The CDR3 sequence: CASSGEVAVYGYTF. The CDR3 coding sequence is TGTGCCAGCTCAGGTGAAGTCGCAGTCTATGGCTACACCTTC.

This clone was counted a single time. The V and J genes are TRBV19 and TRBJ2-3; 9 bases match TRBD1. Germline V gene data show CDR1 as LNHDA and CDR2 as SQIVND (reference sequence). V was pared by 3 bases and J by 4 bases, with 11 bases of the junction left unmatched. The CDR3 has 17 residues. CDR3 sequence (DNA): TGTGCCAGTAGTATCACCTTCCGGGACAGGGCTGCAGATACGCAGTATTTT. Protein: CASSITFRDRAADTQYF.

The V gene is TRBV11-2, the J gene TRBJ2-7, with D uncertain. V dropped 3 bases and J dropped 2 bases, with 8 bases sitting between them. The CDR3 covers 13 residues. Germline V gives CDR1 SGHAT, CDR2 FQNNGV. The CDR3 reads CASSFYRTYEQYF. CDR3 DNA sequence: TGTGCCAGCAGCTTCTACAGAACCTACGAGCAGTACTTC. The full variable domain, rest sourced from reference TRBV11-2 and TRBJ2-7, is EAGVAQSPRYKIIEKRQSVAFWCNPISGHATLYWYQQILGQGPKLLIQFQNNGVVDDSQLPKDRFSAERLKGVDSTLKIQPAKLEDSAVYLCASSFYRTYEQYFGPGTRLTVT.

This chain joins TRBV11-1 and TRBJ2-3; 8 bases match TRBD2. The junction had 8 bases not matched to a gene; V was cut back by 3 bases and J by 6 bases. This CDR3 has 15 residues. CDR1 is SGHAT and CDR2 is FQDESV in the germline V gene (reference sequence). The CDR3: CASSFDGGASDTQYF. CDR3 in DNA: TGTGCCAGCAGCTTTGACGGGGGGGCCTCGGATACGCAGTATTTT.

This sequence joins TRBV28 and TRBJ1-5, with TRBD1 identical over 8 bases. Trimming took 5 bases from V and 4 from J; bases not matched to a gene: 4. The CDR3 is 14 residues long. The germline V gene encodes CDR1 MDHEN and CDR2 SYDVKM. CDR3 DNA sequence: TGTGCCAGCAGTGGACAGGGCATAAATCAGCCCCAGCATTTT. Its protein is CASSGQGINQPQHF.

The J gene is TRBJ1-2, the V gene TRBV5-6; TRBD1 matches at 8 bases. V was clipped by 0 bases and J by 2 bases; unmatched bases: 0. The CDR3 sequence is 14 residues long. CDR1 SGHDT and CDR2 YYEEEE come from the germline V gene. CDR3 amino acids: CASSLGTGNYGYTF. The CDR3 DNA sequence: TGTGCCAGCAGCTTGGGGACAGGGAACTATGGCTACACCTTC.

The V and J genes are TRBV29-1 and TRBJ2-3; TRBD2 matches 11 bases. CDR3 length equals 13 residues. V dropped 7 bases and J dropped 7; count of bases not matched to a gene: 7. Germline CDR1 reads SQVTM; CDR2 reads ANQGSEA. The CDR3, as DNA: TGCAGCGGGCGGACTAGCGGGCGAAATACGCAGTATTTT. Its protein product is CSGRTSGRNTQYF.

This chain uses TRBV5-1 with TRBJ2-2; D uncertain. V was pared by 0 bases and J by 7 bases, with 7 bases between. The CDR3 is made up of 13 amino acids. Germline CDR1 reads SGHRS; CDR2 reads YFSETQ. The CDR3 nucleotides read TGCGCCAGCAGCTTGGAATTAGTCGGGGAGCTGTTTTTT. Residues: CASSLELVGELFF. The full variable domain, rest sourced from reference TRBV5-1 and TRBJ2-2, is KAGVTQTPRYLIKTRGQQVTLSCSPISGHRSVSWYQQTPGQGLQFLFEYFSETQRNKGNFPGRFSGRQFSNSRSEMNVSTLELGDSALYLCASSLELVGELFFGEGSRLTVL.

V gene TRBV29-1 combines with J gene TRBJ2-3; D not certain. The CDR3 consists of 12 residues. The ends were cut back, 5 bases at V and 1 base at J, with 7 bases in the middle. CDR1 is SQVTM, CDR2 ANQGSEA, per germline. This CDR3 is CSVNTGTDTQYF. The DNA of the CDR3 is TGCAGCGTTAACACAGGCACAGATACGCAGTATTTT.